These 3 T cell receptor beta chains share one sample of origin, sequenced in a study of Ad26.COV2.S vaccination and SARS-CoV-2 variants. Only in-frame clones appear in the TCRdb table, and some are missing; sequencing was by immunoSEQ multiplex PCR. The sample carries under 150,000 clones, 70% to 90% recorded once. The sequences come from peripheral blood, collected after recovery from COVID-19. Every receptor here comes from a human donor who had recovered from COVID-19.

This clone has a handful of counts. The chain is built from TRBV7-9 and TRBJ1-4, with TRBD1 matching over 9 bases. The CDR3 runs 15 residues. J gave up 3 bases and V 5 bases, and 4 bases lay outside the gene matches. The germline V gene has CDR1 SEHNR and CDR2 FQNEAQ (reference sequence). Here the CDR3 reads CASSPRQGANEKLFF. In DNA, the CDR3 is TGTGCCAGCAGCCCCCGACAGGGGGCTAATGAAAAACTGTTTTTT.

The chain uses TRBV12-3 or TRBV12-4 and TRBJ2-7, with D maybe TRBD1 (5 bases). With 4 bases removed from V and 6 bases from J, the gap between germline ends came to 13 bases. This CDR3 contains 13 residues. CDR3 residues: CASSSTGTGEQYF. For the CDR3, the DNA is TGTGCCAGCAGTTCAACAGGCACGGGCGAGCAGTACTTC.

This CDR3 is CASSTLGGNTEAFF. As DNA, the CDR3 is TGTGCCAGCAGCACCCTCGGCGGGAACACTGAAGCTTTCTTT. The rearrangement links TRBV9 to TRBJ1-1; D is unresolved. V was shortened by 4 bases and J by 1 base, with 11 bases between the two germline ends. There are 14 residues in the CDR3. Germline V gene lookup returns CDR1 SGDLS and CDR2 YYNGEE.